Listed below are T cell receptor beta chains from one sample, sequenced in a study of T cell clonotyping in hematopoietic cell transplantation. Sequenced by immunoSEQ multiplex PCR; TCRdb stores in-frame clones only, minus some. The profile shows roughly 46,000 clones, 80% to 85% of them singletons. This specimen consisted of peripheral blood mononuclear cells, obtained before stem cell transplant. The receptors stem from a man aged 55 to 70 with myelodysplastic syndrome. Some clones in this sample may be carry-over from other donors' samples. The CDR3 runs from the conserved cysteine through the conserved F or W. D genes are given only for firm matches. Clone sizes are given selectively: once, few, many, or a class where the clone is expanded.

>TRBV9|TRBJ2-3|-|-
CASSVATQPVTSSTDTQYF
TGTGCCAGCAGCGTAGCTACCCAGCCCGTAACTTCTAGCACAGATACGCAGTATTTT
>TRBV30|TRBJ1-1|-|-
CAWSWGRTEAFF
TGTGCCTGGTCGTGGGGTCGTACTGAAGCTTTCTTT
>TRBV29-1|TRBJ2-5|-|TRBD1
CSVEADRGTIGTQYF
TGCAGCGTTGAGGCGGACAGGGGGACGATTGGGACCCAGTACTTC
>TRBV5-5|TRBJ2-7|-|-
CASSSLPGPTYEQYF
TGTGCCAGCAGCTCCCTACCGGGACCCACCTACGAGCAGTACTTC
>TRBV7-2|TRBJ2-3|-|-
CASGVGPTDTQYF
TGTGCCAGCGGCGTTGGTCCCACAGATACGCAGTATTTT
>TRBV19|TRBJ1-5|-|TRBD1
CASRPRTGGLNSNQPQHF
TGTGCCAGTAGACCAAGGACAGGAGGTCTAAATAGCAATCAGCCCCAGCATTTT
>TRBV7-2|TRBJ2-4|once|TRBD2
CASSLRGLAGGLAKNIQYF
TGTGCCAGCAGCTTAAGGGGACTAGCGGGGGGCCTAGCCAAAAACATTCAGTACTTC
>TRBV19|TRBJ2-7|-|TRBD2
CASSTQRGSYEQYF
TGTGCCAGTAGTACACAGCGGGGTTCCTACGAGCAGTACTTC
>TRBV2|TRBJ1-1|few|-
CASSPEWGTEAFF
TGTGCCAGCAGTCCCGAGTGGGGCACTGAAGCTTTCTTT
>TRBV2|TRBJ1-5|-|-
CASSWDASNQPQHF
TGTGCCAGCAGTTGGGACGCTAGCAATCAGCCCCAGCATTTT
>TRBV7-2|TRBJ1-2|few|-
CASSSAGDGYTF
TGTGCCAGCAGCTCGGCAGGGGATGGCTACACCTTC
>TRBV4-3|TRBJ1-3|-|-
CASSPRGSSGNTIYF
TGCGCCAGCAGCCCGAGGGGGAGCTCTGGAAACACCATATATTTT
>TRBV28|TRBJ2-2|-|-
CASSSLVTNTGELFF
TGTGCCAGCAGCTCTCTAGTAACGAACACCGGGGAGCTGTTTTTT
>TRBV6-5|TRBJ2-7|-|-
CASSQSGYEQYF
TGTGCCAGCAGTCAAAGCGGCTACGAGCAGTACTTC
>TRBV6-5|TRBJ1-1|-|-
CASSYSKAGNTEAFF
TGTGCCAGCAGTTACTCGAAAGCGGGGAACACTGAAGCTTTCTTT
>TRBV6-1|TRBJ2-2|-|-
CASSDWTNTGELFF
TGTGCCAGCAGTGATTGGACAAACACCGGGGAGCTGTTTTTT
>TRBV11-2|TRBJ1-1|-|-
CASSLQGNTEAFF
TGTGCCAGCAGCTTACAGGGGAACACTGAAGCTTTCTTT
>TRBV27|TRBJ2-7|-|-
CASSLTSSRDGTTYEQYF
TGTGCCAGCAGTCTCACTTCCAGCCGGGACGGAACAACCTACGAGCAGTACTTC